This TCR beta chain was observed in a study of cytomegalovirus exposure and HLA in healthy donors (dated by TCRdb to about 2017). About the investigation overall: An earlier analysis of roughly 500 of the donors reported 250 to 300 Gb of sequence data and 117 million unique TCR beta sequences from 150 million to 200 million T cells. An early release that covered 500 to 800 HLA-typed donors contained around 330 gigabases of sequencing data and tens of millions of unique TCR sequences. The study aimed to test whether signatures of past pathogen exposure could be identified by cataloging public T cell receptors. Among some 410 genotyped donors of the cohort, an average of 235,054 unique TCR beta nucleotide sequences were sequenced per donor, approximately 20% of them non-productive. Rather than drawing on any new phenotypic data, the later analysis identified candidate immune exposures from TCR beta sequences and the way those sequences occurred across donors. In an earlier analysis of roughly 580 of the donors, high-throughput TCR beta sequencing was used to judge whether each TCR beta V gene segment behaved as functional or pseudogenic. Both class I and class II loci were covered by HLA typing, at four-digit resolution. Four or five DR-DQ haplotypes were handled as single units for association and clustering because linkage in the cohort was strong. A later genetic analysis used genome-wide SNP genotypes for about 55% of the 666 donors, treating that subset as a discovery cohort. To predict cytomegalovirus infection status, the study combined high-throughput TCR immunosequencing, statistical association of individual TCRs with disease status, and machine learning. The number of typed donors differed by locus: roughly 629-640 for A, B, C, DRB1 and DQB1; 522 for DQA1; 606 for DPA1; and around 490 for DPB1. In a later analysis, previously published TCR beta repertoires from hundreds of donors were re-analyzed and high-resolution HLA genotyping was added so that TCR occurrence patterns could be studied. In addition to the first cohort of 666 subjects, a separate validation cohort of 120 different subjects was used. Every repertoire in the discovery cohort had been generated on one and the same sequencing platform. The genetic ancestry cluster associated with self-reported Caucasian donors included over 80% of the 300 to 400 genotyped donors. Alongside the repertoire data, information on donor age, sex, ethnicity and CMV serostatus was compiled. The T cell repertoires of 666 subjects were profiled by immunosequencing and related to cytomegalovirus serostatus. Broad study findings and their caveats: A further reported finding was that TCR beta sequences accurately predicted the HLA-A and HLA-B alleles for most subjects in the first cohort. According to the authors, the approach could potentially be generalized to other disease states and immunological phenotypes. The presence/absence analyses assumed that sequencing depth was roughly uniform across donors, and that assumption may not be true. A few of the identified cytomegalovirus-associated TCR beta chains were confirmed in vitro to be specific for cytomegalovirus antigens. In an earlier analysis of about 550 of the donors, most TCR beta V segments were observed in productive rearrangements about 90% or about 30% of the time, broadly matching IMGT annotations. The only immune exposure information available for the cohort was CMV serostatus. Correlated functional status among segregating V segments might reflect linkage disequilibrium, but an unknown experimental factor could not be ruled out. Compared with the 666-donor mean, donors in an Asian-associated ancestry cluster had fewer N-insertions in productive TCRs, according to a later genetic analysis. Because some donors lacked HLA typing at each locus, the association tests relied only on the typed subset. An association between a missense DCLRE1C variant and V-gene and J-gene trimming of TCR beta chains was found in a later genetic analysis and replicated in an independent cohort. According to a later analysis, TCR association rates differed among HLA loci, with DRB1 alleles showing the most associated TCRs and HLA-C alleles showing the fewest. Most CMV-associated TCR beta chains appeared to be HLA-restricted in a later analysis, and the HLA associations seemed to be driven largely by CMV exposure. The cohort was sequenced for TCR beta chains only, and without alpha or paired-chain data the features that could be detected were limited. Some IMGT-functional V segments, including TRBV6-2 and TRBV6-3, could not be told apart with the 87-base-pair reads, so those segments were excluded. In a later analysis, several top co-occurrence clusters were reported to appear linked to parvovirus B19, influenza, CMV and Epstein-Barr virus. Compared with equally common non-associated chains, HLA-associated TCR beta chains in a later analysis were more clonally expanded and had lower generation probabilities. When HLA alleles, especially DR and DQ, strongly co-occurred, attributing TCR associations to individual alleles was difficult. The study gave a list of some 150 TCR beta chains associated with cytomegalovirus. In both the original and validation cohorts, the classifier was reported to diagnose cytomegalovirus status with high specificity and sensitivity. The sequencing pipeline was judged likely to have produced a cluster of highly shared sequence variants as a technical artifact. Because counts were too low, about 18 rarely observed V segments, including chromosome 9 orphons, were excluded from the earlier analysis of 587 of the donors. At a false discovery rate of 0.05, a later analysis linked about 17,000 TCR beta sequences to specific HLA alleles. While some public TCRs were present in many individuals, most TCR sequences turned up only very rarely across donors.

V was cut back by 7 bases and J by 6 bases, leaving a gap of 10 bases between them. Based on the germline V gene, the CDR1 and CDR2 sequences are WSHSY and SAAADI. The CDR3 starts with the cysteine, ends with the phenylalanine, and has 12 residues. CDR3 DNA is the only sequence kept; it has 36 bases, read in frame from the first base. Receptors were amplified or captured by the immunoSEQ multiplex PCR assay. For the multiplex PCR, a mixture combining 60 forward primers for TCR Vbeta segments and 13 reverse primers for TCR Jbeta segments was used. The CDR3 region of rearranged TCR beta genes was amplified from genomic DNA with a multiplex PCR assay. On the Illumina HiSeq System, the amplified TCR beta libraries were sequenced as 87-base-pair reads. The authors processed their data as follows. A later analysis tallied 75 million to 85 million unique TCR beta chains across the 666 repertoires, and around 10 million of those chains were shared by two or more donors. Raw reads were error-corrected and collapsed into unique sequences by a nearest-neighbor algorithm in which closely related sequences were merged to remove PCR and sequencing errors. V, D and J gene segments were assigned by aligning CDR3 sequences to IMGT reference sequences. For a sequence to be retained, a match of at least six nucleotides to both a V gene segment and a J gene segment was required. Rearrangements were called productive when the CDR3 lacked stop codons and stayed in frame with V and J; all others were non-productive. CDR3 was defined according to IMGT convention as the region running from the second conserved V-encoded cysteine to the conserved J-encoded phenylalanine. The earlier analysis of more than 450 of the donors excluded sequences that lacked an unambiguous match to a single V gene segment. In an earlier analysis of 450 to 700 of the donors, V segments were called functional above 56.7% productive rearrangements and were called segregating when the between-donor standard deviation exceeded 5%. To diagnose cytomegalovirus status from the catalog of TCR beta chain sequences, a statistical classification framework was built. In a later analysis, TCR nucleotide sequences were compared against IMGT/GENE-DB human TR gene sequences so that V and J genes could be assigned. In a later analysis, CDR3 sequences and most-parsimonious VDJ recombination scenarios were assigned using the TCRdist pipeline. In a later analysis, every TCR beta chain was defined by the combination of its CDR3 amino acid sequence and its V-gene family, and reads without a unique V-gene family were dropped. In a later analysis, 500 to 650 highly shared, low-generation-probability nucleotide sequences were removed to address suspected cross-contamination and a sequencing artifact. For each public chain, a later analysis derived a clonal expansion index from normalized ranks of inferred template counts within each repertoire. Generation probabilities in a later analysis came from a VDJ recombination model fitted to out-of-frame rearrangements, and those results were checked against IGoR. A later analysis scored TCR-TCR, TCR-HLA and TCR-CMV co-occurrence with hypergeometric tests, applying a repertoire-size bias correction to TCR pairs. A later analysis estimated false discovery rates by permuting HLA or CMV assignments 20 times. A later analysis grouped co-occurring TCRs with DBSCAN, adding TCRdist sequence similarity when clustering within HLA-allele-positive subsets. Repertoires with fewer than 30,000 or more than 120,000 public chains, plus five repertoires with anomalous nucleotide sharing, were excluded from co-occurrence clustering. TCRdb mirrors the immuneACCESS table, restricted to in-frame sequences. Some clones are absent from its copies; in checked studies, under half trace to an unresolved V gene, and the reason for the others is unknown. That table supplies the V and J calls and clone size; D and trimming were determined from the DNA. The sample has 170,000 or so clones on record, 70% to 80% of them singletons. Approximately 1.3% of the sample lies in the top ten.

About this clone itself: This receptor's antigen is unknown. No much larger clone is present one base from it, and per-base qualities are unavailable.

In total, 500 to 700 healthy bone marrow donors made up the cohort. At the time of sampling, all cohort members were nominally healthy, though unrecorded immune exposures were likely present. The donor tested CMV seropositive, placing the donor among the 289 seropositive members of the cohort. Each donor provided a peripheral blood sample, and peripheral blood mononuclear cells were used for TCR beta sequencing. Genomic DNA extraction from the blood cell samples was performed with the Qiagen DNeasy Blood Extraction Kit. The V and J genes are TRBV10-2 and TRBJ2-1, and the D gene may be TRBD2, 6 bases matching. Sequences were obtained from PBMCs. The clonotype originates from a woman in her twenties or thirties in good health and CMV-seropositive. The nucleotide sequence reads as follows: TGCGCCAGCACCGGTAGCGGCAATGAGCAGTTCTTC. It translates to CASTGSGNEQFF.